The clone carrying this TCR beta chain was seen many times. Its antigen is still unknown. This beta chain represents an off-target read in a library built for alpha chains; its size is of limited meaning. This specimen belongs to a study of spatial heterogeneity in lung cancer. Time point in this sample: sample taken at primary tumor resection. General observations from the study: Counts of expanded alpha and beta TCRs within tumors tracked the tumor nonsynonymous mutation count.

CDR1 is SGHTA and CDR2 is FQGNSA in the germline V gene. The ends lost 5 bases at V and 12 bases at J; junction bases unmatched: 5. The CDR3 totals 14 residues. One entry per CDR3 protein, called by TCRdb with MiXCR from the 5' RACE reads. The sample lists under 1,500 distinct CDR3 sequences; roughly 14% were seen once. The V and J genes are TRBV7-2 and TRBJ2-1, with 15 bases fitting TRBD2. The input for sequencing was lung tumor tissue, taken at surgery. This clonotype was obtained from a male donor with early-stage non-small cell lung cancer. CDR3 coding DNA: TGTGCCAGCAGCCAGGGACTAGCGGGGGGCCGGCAGTTCTTC. It specifies CASSQGLAGGRQFF.